The rows below give T cell receptor beta chains drawn from one sample of a study of blood T cell repertoires in COVID-19. The table came from immunoSEQ multiplex PCR; TCRdb's copy has only in-frame clones and leaves some out. Of roughly 150,000 clones listed, about 79% are singletons. Material: peripheral blood. The source of these receptors is a woman aged 45-65 years with acute or convalescent COVID-19. The CDR3 runs from the conserved cysteine through the conserved F or W.

J: TRBJ1-3
V: TRBV4-1
CDR3: CASSQDPLSPGYSGNTIYF

J: TRBJ2-5
V: TRBV7-2
CDR3: CASSFSGSETQYF

J: TRBJ2-5
V: TRBV6-6
CDR3: CASSPWADQETQYF

J: TRBJ2-1
V: TRBV7-3
CDR3: CASSPGLAGGEQFF

J: TRBJ1-6
V: TRBV5-4
CDR3: CASSLLQSPLHF

J: TRBJ2-1
V: TRBV5-1
CDR3: CASSLAGSYNEQFF

J: TRBJ1-5
V: TRBV7-2
CDR3: CASSPSRDQPQHF

J: TRBJ1-2
V: TRBV7-3
CDR3: CASSLDRQGVAYGYTF

J: TRBJ1-5
V: TRBV24-1
CDR3: CATSDSGTGEQPQHF

J: TRBJ2-3
V: TRBV6-6
CDR3: CASIISTGSSTDTQYF

J: TRBJ2-5
V: TRBV3-1/TRBV3-2
CDR3: CASSYWTSGQETQYF

J: TRBJ1-2
V: TRBV6-1
CDR3: CASSETGQDGDGYTF

J: TRBJ1-2
V: TRBV6-2/TRBV6-3
CDR3: CASSYNRGSGRGYTF

J: TRBJ2-3
V: TRBV5-6
CDR3: CASRAGTSGNFADTQYF

J: TRBJ2-1
V: TRBV9
CDR3: CASSVDPSGGHYNEQFF